This T cell receptor beta chain is from a study of T cell responses to AZD1222 COVID-19 vaccine. General observations from the study: Vaccine-associated CD4 TCRs spanned spike, dominant at 160-218 and 743-854.

Of note for this clone: Its matching antigen is unknown.

The analysis combined second doses at about 4 or about 12 weeks. V dropped 4 bases and J dropped 9 bases, with 7 bases sitting between them. Germline V CDR1 and CDR2: MNHEY, SMNVEV (reference sequence). This CDR3 contains 12 residues. Sequencing used immunoSEQ multiplex PCR; TCRdb keeps in-frame clones, though not all of them. Of roughly 56,000 clones in the sample, 81% were seen once. The sample consisted of peripheral blood, taken 28 days after the second AZD1222 dose. The sequence derives from an adult who received the AZD1222 COVID-19 vaccine. V usage is TRBV27 and J usage is TRBJ1-6; D is uncertain. CDR3 sequence: CASSSLFSPLHF. The CDR3 DNA follows: TGTGCCAGCAGTTCTTTGTTTTCACCCCTCCACTTT.